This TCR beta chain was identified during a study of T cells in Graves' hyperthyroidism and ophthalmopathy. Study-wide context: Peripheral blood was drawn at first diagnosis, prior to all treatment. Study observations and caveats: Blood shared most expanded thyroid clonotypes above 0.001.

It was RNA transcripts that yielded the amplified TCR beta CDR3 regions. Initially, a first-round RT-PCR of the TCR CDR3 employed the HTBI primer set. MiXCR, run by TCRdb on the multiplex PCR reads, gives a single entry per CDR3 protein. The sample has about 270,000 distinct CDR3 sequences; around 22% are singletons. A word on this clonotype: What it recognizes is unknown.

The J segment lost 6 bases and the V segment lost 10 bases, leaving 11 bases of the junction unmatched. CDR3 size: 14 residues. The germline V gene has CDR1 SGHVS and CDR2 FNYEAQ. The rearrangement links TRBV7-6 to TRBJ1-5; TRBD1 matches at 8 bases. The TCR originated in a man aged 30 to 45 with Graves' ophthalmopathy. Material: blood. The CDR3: CATSVGTGGQPQHF. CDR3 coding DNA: TGTGCCACCTCTGTCGGGACAGGCGGTCAGCCCCAGCATTTT.